The 6 T cell receptor beta chains in this list originate from one sample, sequenced in a study of HIV-infected patients and healthy controls. Reverse transcription used around 500 ng RNA and constant-region primers for alpha and beta. Alpha and beta chain libraries were made separately by chain-specific third strand synthesis with multiplexing indices. Each CDR3 protein is one row after TCRdb ran MiXCR on the 5' RACE reads. The sample lists some 8,500 distinct CDR3 sequences, approximately 7.6% occurring once. All unsorted peripheral T cells were captured because whole blood was used without fractionation. Sequencing was performed on blood, taken before antiretroviral therapy. These receptors originate from an adult with HIV infection. The donor label of this sample is uncertain.

In this sample, this clonotype turned up many times. The rearrangement uses TRBV29-1 and TRBJ1-1; D is ambiguous. The CDR3 is 11 residues long. Trimming shortened V by 4 bases and J by 1 base, and 4 bases separated the two germline ends. Germline V gene sequence: CDR1 SQVTM, CDR2 ANQGSEA. The CDR3, as DNA: TGCAGCGTTGGGGAGAACACTGAAGCTTTCTTT. Translated, it gives CSVGENTEAFF.

This clonotype was found many times. The rearrangement joins TRBV13 to TRBJ2-1, with 9 bases identical to TRBD2. The CDR3 is made up of 16 amino acids. The V segment lost 4 bases and the J segment 7 bases; nucleotides outside the gene matches: 11. Germline lookup yields CDR1 PRHDT and CDR2 FYEKMQ (reference sequence). CDR3 nucleotides: TGTGCCAGCAGCTCCTTCTTAGCGGGAGTAGTAAATGAGCAGTTCTTC. This sequence encodes CASSSFLAGVVNEQFF. The full variable domain, with the rest looked up from reference TRBV13 and TRBJ2-1, is AAGVIQSPRHLIKEKRETATLKCYPIPRHDTVYWYQQGPGQDPQFLISFYEKMQSDKGSIPDRFSAQQFSDYHSELNMSSLELGDSALYFCASSSFLAGVVNEQFFGPGTRLTVL.

This clonotype came up many times. The rearrangement uses TRBV20-1 and TRBJ2-7, with 10 positions matching TRBD2. The CDR3 length is 15 residues. Germline V gives CDR1 DFQATT, CDR2 SNEGSKA (reference sequence). V shed 5 bases and J 2 bases; nucleotides not matched to a gene: 9. As DNA, the CDR3 is TGCAGTGCTTCCAAAACTAGCGGGGATACCTACGAGCAGTACTTC. It encodes CSASKTSGDTYEQYF.

The rearrangement uses TRBV5-1 and TRBJ2-5; the match to TRBD1 covers 7 bases. The CDR3 extends over 14 amino acids. V was clipped by 3 bases and J by 4 bases; unmatched bases: 6. Germline loops: CDR1 SGHRS, CDR2 YFSETQ. CDR3 DNA: TGCGCCAGCAGCTATACAGGGGTAACAGAGACCCAGTACTTC. This encodes CASSYTGVTETQYF.

This clonotype was counted many times. The chain joins TRBV19 to TRBJ1-5; D gene ambiguous. The CDR3 spans 16 residues. V was shortened by 1 base and J by 3 bases, with 13 bases between the two germline ends. The germline gives CDR1 LNHDA, CDR2 SQIVND (reference sequence). CDR3 sequence (DNA): TGTGCCAGTAGTATAGGATGGAGGACGGACAATCAGCCCCAGCATTTT. It yields the protein CASSIGWRTDNQPQHF.

This clonotype was recorded many times. This chain joins TRBV5-8 and TRBJ2-6; maybe TRBD2 (6 bases). The CDR3 has 15 residues. Germline CDR1 SGHTS, CDR2 YDEGEE. V lost 4 bases and J lost 4, with 12 bases in between. The CDR3 DNA reads TGTGCCAGCAGCCGCGGGGTGCCAGGGGCCAACGTCCTGACTTTC. It translates to CASSRGVPGANVLTF.